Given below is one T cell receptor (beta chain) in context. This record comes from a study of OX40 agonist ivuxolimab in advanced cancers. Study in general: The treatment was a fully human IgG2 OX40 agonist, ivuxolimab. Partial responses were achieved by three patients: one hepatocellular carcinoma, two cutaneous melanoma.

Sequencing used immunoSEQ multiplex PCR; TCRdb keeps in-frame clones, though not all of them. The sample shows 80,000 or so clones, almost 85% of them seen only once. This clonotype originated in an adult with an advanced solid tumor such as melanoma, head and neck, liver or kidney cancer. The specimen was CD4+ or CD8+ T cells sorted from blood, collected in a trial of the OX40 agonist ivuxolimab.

The CDR3 sequence is CASSSLAKPSNEQFF. The CDR3 nucleotides read TGTGCCAGCAGTTCACTAGCGAAACCCTCCAATGAGCAGTTCTTC. V usage is TRBV27 and J usage is TRBJ2-1, with TRBD2 matching over 7 bases. This CDR3 is built from 15 residues. CDR1 MNHEY and CDR2 SMNVEV come from the germline V gene (reference sequence). V dropped 4 bases and J dropped 6; count of bases not matched to a gene: 9.